What follows describes a single TCR beta chain. The V end lost 4 bases, the J end lost 4 bases, and 20 bases lay between the germline ends. This CDR3 comprises 17 residues. Per the germline V gene, CDR1 is SQVTM and CDR2 is ANQGSEA. This specimen comes from a study of cytomegalovirus exposure and HLA in healthy donors. Assay: immunoSEQ multiplex PCR; the TCRdb copy retains only in-frame clones and omits some. The data show about 190,000 clones, more than 75% seen once. The J gene is TRBJ2-6, the V gene TRBV29-1; TRBD2 might be the D (6 bases). The origin of this receptor is a woman aged 18-29 years in good health and CMV-seronegative. What was sequenced was PBMCs. CDR3: CSVVGGASSGGANVLTF. The DNA of the CDR3 is TGCAGCGTTGTTGGCGGGGCCTCATCGGGCGGGGCCAACGTCCTGACTTTC.